This TCR beta chain was recovered during a study of cytomegalovirus exposure and HLA in healthy donors. Overall study context: Among the approximately 430 donors who were genotyped, approximately 83% fell in the genetic ancestry cluster that is associated with self-reported Caucasian donors.

A single count supports this clone. Antigen unknown. The PCR made use of 60 Vbeta and 13 Jbeta primers. Clones were sequenced by immunoSEQ multiplex PCR, and TCRdb holds only the in-frame ones, with some missing. The sample includes 130,000 to 150,000 clones, about 70% of them seen just once. Findings and caveats of the study: Researchers reported in a later analysis that a missense DCLRE1C variant was tied to TCR beta V- and J-gene trimming.

The sample taken for sequencing was PBMCs. This clonotype was obtained from a man between 18 and 29 years old in good health and CMV-seronegative.

CDR3 in DNA: TGTGCCAGCTCACCACCGGGACAGGGGGCTGAGACCCAGTACTTC. Its translation: CASSPPGQGAETQYF. This chain links TRBV18 with TRBJ2-5; TRBD1 matches at 12 bases. The ends lost 0 bases at V and 5 bases at J; junction bases unmatched: 1. Germline V gene sequence: CDR1 KGHSH, CDR2 LQKENI. This CDR3 has 15 residues. Full variable domain (missing parts from reference TRBV18 and TRBJ2-5): NAGVMQNPRHLVRRRGQEARLRCSPMKGHSHVYWYRQLPEEGLKFMVYLQKENIIDESGMPKERFSAEFPKEGPSILRIQQVVRGDSAAYFCASSPPGQGAETQYFGPGTRLLVL.